Presented here are 19 T cell receptor beta chains from one specimen sequenced in a study of T cell changes during pregnancy in multiple sclerosis. The data were produced by immunoSEQ multiplex PCR, yet TCRdb's version contains in-frame clones alone and is incomplete. The repertoire holds some 80,000 clones, with around 96% as singletons. This specimen was peripheral blood, taken in the second trimester of pregnancy. Receptors were obtained from a female donor with multiple sclerosis, enrolled in a pregnancy study.

V gene TRBV2 combines with J gene TRBJ2-1, with 10 bases fitting TRBD2. Germline V CDR1 and CDR2: SNHLY, FYNNEI. The CDR3 length is 15 residues. Unmatched junction bases numbered 8, after V lost 6 bases and J lost 6 bases. The CDR3 loop reads CASSPSSGRGNEQFF. The CDR3 region has the DNA TGTGCCAGCAGCCCATCTAGCGGGAGAGGCAATGAGCAGTTCTTC.

The chain combines TRBV2 with TRBJ2-7; TRBD2 is a possible D gene (6 bases). Germline assignment: CDR1 SNHLY and CDR2 FYNNEI. V lost 6 bases, J lost 3 bases, and 9 bases lay in between. The CDR3 length is 12 residues. This chain's CDR3 is CASREGRYEQYF. CDR3 sequence (DNA): TGTGCCAGCAGGGAGGGACGCTACGAGCAGTACTTC.

The CDR3 reads CASTWRGTQYF. CDR3 nucleotides: TGTGCCAGCACCTGGCGGGGGACCCAGTACTTC. This sequence joins TRBV28 and TRBJ2-5; weak D call: TRBD2 (6 bases). The CDR3 totals 11 residues. Between the trimmed V and J ends, which lost 7 bases and 7 bases, there was a span of 10 bases. The germline V gene encodes CDR1 MDHEN and CDR2 SYDVKM.

This rearrangement joins TRBV9 to TRBJ2-3; no clear D. With 5 bases removed from V and 2 bases from J, the gap between germline ends came to 6 bases. Germline CDR1 reads SGDLS; CDR2 reads YYNGEE. This CDR3 contains 12 residues. The CDR3 region has the DNA TGTGCCAGCAGTTATAACACAGATACGCAGTATTTT. It specifies CASSYNTDTQYF.

The chain combines TRBV2 with TRBJ2-3; 13 bases are shared with TRBD2. The CDR3 covers 15 residues. CDR1 and CDR2 (germline): SNHLY, FYNNEI. Unmatched junction bases numbered 3, after V lost 7 bases and J lost 2 bases. CDR3 protein: CASTGLAGITDTQYF. Here the CDR3 DNA reads TGTGCCAGCACGGGACTAGCGGGAATCACAGATACGCAGTATTTT. The complete variable domain, with remaining parts taken from reference TRBV2 and TRBJ2-3, reads EPEVTQTPSHQVTQMGQEVILRCVPISNHLYFYWYRQILGQKVEFLVSFYNNEISEKSEIFDDQFSVERPDGSNFTLKIRSTKLEDSAMYFCASTGLAGITDTQYFGPGTRLTVL.

The rearrangement links TRBV28 to TRBJ2-7; 9 bases align to TRBD1. CDR1 and CDR2 (germline): MDHEN, SYDVKM. The CDR3 consists of 14 residues. J gave up 1 base and V 6 bases, and 4 bases lay outside the gene matches. The CDR3 spells CASSSGTGSYEQYF. The DNA for the CDR3 is TGTGCCAGCAGCTCCGGGACAGGGTCCTACGAGCAGTACTTC.

This clone appeared once. The chain joins TRBV30 to TRBJ1-1; no firm D call. Germline V gene lookup returns CDR1 GTSNPN and CDR2 SVGIG (reference sequence). This CDR3 region has 13 residues. The CDR3 DNA sequence: TGTGCTCAGAAGGGCGGGGTGGGAACTGAAGCTTTCTTT. It codes for CAQKGGVGTEAFF. The whole variable domain, remainder taken from reference TRBV30 and TRBJ1-1, is SQTIHQWPATLVQPVGSPLSLECTVEGTSNPNLYWYRQAAGRGLQLLFYSVGIGQISSEVPQNLSASRPQDRQFILSSKKLLLSDSGFYLCAQKGGVGTEAFFGQGTRLTVV.

The chain has TRBV14 and TRBJ2-2, with D tentatively TRBD2 (6 bases). The CDR3 sequence is 12 residues long. The V gene lost 6 bases and the J gene lost 7 bases, with 9 bases spanning the gap. CDR1 SGHDN and CDR2 FVKESK come from the germline V gene. The CDR3 DNA follows: TGTGCCAGCAGTCGGGAGATCGGGGAGCTGTTTTTT. Residues: CASSREIGELFF.

V gene TRBV1 combines with J gene TRBJ2-3; the table's D call of TRBD2 was not tested on the DNA. TRBV1 is listed as a pseudogene. This CDR3 has 17 amino acids. The CDR3 protein is CTSSQDGRGRLTDTQYF. For the CDR3, the DNA is TGCACCAGCAGCCAAGACGGTCGCGGGAGACTCACAGATACGCAGTATTTT.

This clone was detected only once. The chain has TRBV7-8 and TRBJ1-5, with TRBD1 identical over 8 bases. V gave up 5 bases and J gave up 5 bases; unmatched junction bases: 5. The CDR3 extends over 14 amino acids. Germline CDR1 and CDR2: SGHVS and FQNEAQ. CDR3 loop: CASSAGTGHQPQHF. Written as DNA, the CDR3 is TGTGCCAGCAGCGCCGGGACAGGTCATCAGCCCCAGCATTTT.

J is TRBJ1-2 and V is TRBV6-4; D perhaps matches TRBD1 (5 bases). Germline CDR1 MRHNA, CDR2 SNTAGT. This CDR3 has 14 residues. V was pared by 3 bases and J by 4 bases, with 12 bases between. The CDR3 DNA reads as TGTGCCAGCAGTGAAGGGACTCGGGGCTATGGCTACACCTTC. Translated, it gives CASSEGTRGYGYTF.

The rearrangement joins TRBV6-6 to TRBJ2-2; D remains ambiguous. This CDR3 comprises 12 residues. Germline assignment: CDR1 MNHNY and CDR2 SVGAGI (reference sequence). Trimming stripped 6 bases from V and 5 bases from J, with 7 bases between. This CDR3 is CASSLLTGELFF. CDR3 DNA: TGTGCCAGCAGCCTACTTACCGGGGAGCTGTTTTTT.

This rearrangement joins TRBV29-1 to TRBJ1-1; D is perhaps TRBD1 (5 bases). The CDR3 spans 12 residues. CDR1 is SQVTM, CDR2 ANQGSEA, per germline. The V end lost 7 bases, the J end lost 0 bases, and 9 bases lay between the germline ends. The CDR3 spells CSAARVNTEAFF. CDR3 coding DNA: TGCAGCGCCGCCAGGGTGAACACTGAAGCTTTCTTT.

The chain is built from TRBV6-5 and TRBJ1-1, with D tentatively TRBD1 (5 bases). The germline V gene has CDR1 MNHEY and CDR2 SVGAGI. This CDR3 contains 13 residues. V gave up 7 bases and J gave up 5 bases, with 14 bases separating them. CDR3 protein: CASNRGLGTEAFF. Here the CDR3 DNA reads TGTGCCAGCAACCGGGGGTTGGGGACTGAAGCTTTCTTT.

The gene calls are TRBV18 and TRBJ2-3; 7 nucleotides agree with TRBD2. Germline loops: CDR1 KGHSH, CDR2 LQKENI. The V and J ends lost 3 bases and 1 base, in that order; junction bases with no gene match: 10. The CDR3 length is 17 residues. For the CDR3, the DNA is TGTGCCAGCTCACCTTACACTAGCGAAGGCCGCACAGATACGCAGTATTTT. Translating it yields CASSPYTSEGRTDTQYF.

V usage is TRBV7-2 and J usage is TRBJ1-1; 8 bases are shared with TRBD1. There are 15 residues in the CDR3. The germline V gene has CDR1 SGHTA and CDR2 FQGNSA. With V trimmed by 5 bases and J by 11 bases, 16 bases remained unmatched. The CDR3, as DNA: TGTGCCAGCAGCGCCAGGCCGAATCCCGACAGGGGTGCTTTCTTT. Protein product: CASSARPNPDRGAFF.

The V call is TRBV9, the J call TRBJ2-3; 10 bases align to TRBD2. The V segment lost 0 bases and the J segment 0 bases; nucleotides outside the gene matches: 1. The length of the CDR3 is 16 residues. Germline V CDR1 and CDR2: SGDLS, YYNGEE. Here the CDR3 reads CASSVGAGGSTDTQYF. CDR3 bases: TGTGCCAGCAGCGTAGGAGCGGGAGGGAGCACAGATACGCAGTATTTT.

This sequence joins TRBV9 and TRBJ2-4; D might be TRBD1 (6 bases). Germline V lookup: CDR1 SGDLS, CDR2 YYNGEE. Trimming removed 0 bases from V and 7 bases from J, with 8 bases in between. The CDR3 sequence is 13 residues long. The CDR3 DNA is TGTGCCAGCAGCGTAGTCCAGGGGAACATTCAGTACTTC. Amino acids: CASSVVQGNIQYF. Drawing the rest from reference TRBV9 and TRBJ2-4, the complete variable domain is DSGVTQTPKHLITATGQRVTLRCSPRSGDLSVYWYQQSLDQGLQFLIQYYNGEERAKGNILERFSAQQFPDLHSELNLSSLELGDSALYFCASSVVQGNIQYFGAGTRLSVL.

This rearrangement joins TRBV6-5 to TRBJ1-2; D is ambiguous. The CDR3 spans 14 residues. Germline CDR1 is MNHEY and CDR2 is SVGAGI. V was clipped by 5 bases and J by 4 bases, with 14 bases between them. This chain's CDR3 is CASSIAQDIYGYTF. The CDR3 coding sequence is TGTGCCAGCAGTATAGCGCAGGATATCTATGGCTACACCTTC.